This T cell receptor beta chain was sequenced in a study of CD8 T cells in ankylosing spondylitis. Study findings and constraints: A TCR beta motif made of about eight highly homologous variants seemed typical of ankylosing spondylitis blood. Earlier authors reported some of these motif variants in reactive arthritis synovial fluid and blood.

Remarks on this clonotype: Its cognate antigen is unknown.

Generation of TCR beta libraries employed quantitative 5'-RACE incorporating molecular barcodes. TCRdb re-derived calls from the 5' RACE reads in MiXCR, one entry per CDR3 protein. The repertoire consists of about 220,000 distinct CDR3 sequences, with about 7% occurring once and the leading ten covering around 14%. The V gene's germline CDR1 is SNHLY and CDR2 FYNNEI. The CDR3 loop spans 12 amino acids. Deletions cut 7 bases from V and 2 bases from J, with 8 bases between. The chain recombines TRBV2 with TRBJ2-5; D is perhaps TRBD1 (5 bases). Sequencing was carried out using blood, either unsorted or a sorted T cell fraction (not recorded which). This clonotype was sampled from a male donor with ankylosing spondylitis. In nucleotides, the CDR3 is TGTGCCAGCACGAGACAGCAAGAGACCCAGTACTTC. Translating it yields CASTRQQETQYF.